This TCR beta chain was sequenced during a study of early T cells in non-severe SARS-CoV-2 infection. At the level of the study: From unsorted whole blood, bulk RNA was sequenced, and the chains remained unpaired.

Germline V lookup: CDR1 MDHEN, CDR2 SYDVKM. The length of the CDR3 is 15 residues. The trim removed 5 bases at V and 5 bases at J, leaving 7 bases unmatched. TCRdb independently ran MiXCR on the 5' RACE reads; one entry per CDR3 protein. Of 65,000 to 80,000 distinct CDR3 sequences detected, around 14% appear once; the ten largest clones hold nearly 6%. The source material was whole blood. This TCR derives from an adult who was a healthcare worker with PCR-confirmed SARS-CoV-2 infection or an uninfected control (not recorded which). V gene TRBV28 combines with J gene TRBJ1-3; 9 nucleotides line up with TRBD1. The chain's CDR3 is CASSSRGTGRNTIYF. CDR3 bases: TGTGCCAGCAGTAGCCGGGGGACAGGGAGAAACACCATATATTTT.